This record looks at one T cell receptor (beta chain) sequence and its context. Its cognate antigen is unknown. The protocol was immunoSEQ multiplex PCR, while the TCRdb copy is restricted to in-frame clones and leaves out a portion. The profile shows more than 95,000 clones, less than 90% of them singletons. V gave up 7 bases and J gave up 3 bases, with 10 bases separating them. The CDR3 sequence is 13 residues long. The sample originates from a study of T cell responses to AZD1222 COVID-19 vaccine. Study results and caveats: Clonal diversity was possibly underestimated; the donors were predominantly white British and more often female.

The TCR originated in an adult in good health. Source: peripheral blood, taken on day 0 of AZD1222 vaccination. V and J are TRBV12-3 or TRBV12-4 and TRBJ1-5; D is unclear. The CDR3 DNA reads TGTGCCAGCATCCAAGGACCCAATCAGCCCCAGCATTTT. This gives the protein CASIQGPNQPQHF.